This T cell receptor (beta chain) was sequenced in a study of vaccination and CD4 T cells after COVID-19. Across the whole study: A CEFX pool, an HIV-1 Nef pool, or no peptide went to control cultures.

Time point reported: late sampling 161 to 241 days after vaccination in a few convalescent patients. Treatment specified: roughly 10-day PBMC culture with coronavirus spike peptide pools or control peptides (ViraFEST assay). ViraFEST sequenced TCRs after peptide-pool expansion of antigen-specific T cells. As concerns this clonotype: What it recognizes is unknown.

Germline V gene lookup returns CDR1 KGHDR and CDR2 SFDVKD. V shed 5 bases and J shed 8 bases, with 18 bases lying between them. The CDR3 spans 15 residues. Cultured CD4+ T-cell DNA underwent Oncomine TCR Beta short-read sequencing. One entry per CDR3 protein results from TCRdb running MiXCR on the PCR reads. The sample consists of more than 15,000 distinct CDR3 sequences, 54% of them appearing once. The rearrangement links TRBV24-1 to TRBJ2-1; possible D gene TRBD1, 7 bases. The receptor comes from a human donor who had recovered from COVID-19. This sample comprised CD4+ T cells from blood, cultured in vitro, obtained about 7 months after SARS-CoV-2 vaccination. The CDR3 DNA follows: TGTGCCACCAGTGGGTACGGGAGAGGGGGCGATGAGCAGTTCTTC. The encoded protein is CATSGYGRGGDEQFF.